This note documents a single T cell receptor beta chain sequence. Its antigen is unidentified. Measured with immunoSEQ multiplex PCR; TCRdb has only the in-frame clones, and not every one. Among under 150,000 clones listed, 70% to 90% were seen once. The record originates from a study of T cells in localized non-small cell lung cancer. The germline CDR1 and CDR2 sequences are LNHDA and SQIVND (reference sequence). Between the trimmed V and J ends, which lost 0 bases and 5 bases, there was a span of 11 bases. CDR3 length: 15 amino acids. Overall study findings and caveats: A median of 57 of the top 100 tumor clones appeared in adjacent lung, which was paired and uninvolved.

The TCR comes from an older female donor with stage I lung adenocarcinoma. The source material was peripheral blood, sampled before any cancer treatment. The gene calls are TRBV19 and TRBJ1-5; the D gene is possibly TRBD1 (5 bases). CDR3: CASSIEGQGYQPQHF. CDR3 sequence (DNA): TGTGCCAGTAGTATAGAAGGTCAGGGCTATCAGCCCCAGCATTTT.